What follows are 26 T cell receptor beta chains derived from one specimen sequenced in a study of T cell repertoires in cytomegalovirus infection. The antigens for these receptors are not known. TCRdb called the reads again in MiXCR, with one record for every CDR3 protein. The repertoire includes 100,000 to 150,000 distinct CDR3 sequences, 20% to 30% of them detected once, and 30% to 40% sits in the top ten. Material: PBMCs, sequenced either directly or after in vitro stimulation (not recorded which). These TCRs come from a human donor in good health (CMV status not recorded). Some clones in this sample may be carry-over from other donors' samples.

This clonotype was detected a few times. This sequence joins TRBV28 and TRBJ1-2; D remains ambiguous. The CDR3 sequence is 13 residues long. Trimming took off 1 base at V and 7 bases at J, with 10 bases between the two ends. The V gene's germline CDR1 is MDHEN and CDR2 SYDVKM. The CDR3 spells CASSLYRARGYTF. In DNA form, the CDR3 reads TGTGCCAGCAGTTTATACAGAGCCCGTGGCTACACCTTC.

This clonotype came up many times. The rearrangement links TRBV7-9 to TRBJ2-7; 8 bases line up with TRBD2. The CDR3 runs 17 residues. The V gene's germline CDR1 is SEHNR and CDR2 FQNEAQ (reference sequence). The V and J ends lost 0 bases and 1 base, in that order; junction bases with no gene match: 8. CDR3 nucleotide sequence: TGTGCCAGCAGCTTAGCGGCGCTAGCGGGTGCATCCTACGAGCAGTACTTC. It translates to CASSLAALAGASYEQYF. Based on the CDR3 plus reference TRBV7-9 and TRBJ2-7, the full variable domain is DTGVSQNPRHKITKRGQNVTFRCDPISEHNRLYWYRQTLGQGPEFLTYFQNEAQLEKSRLLSDRFSAERPKGSFSTLEIQRTEQGDSAMYLCASSLAALAGASYEQYFGPGTRLTVT.

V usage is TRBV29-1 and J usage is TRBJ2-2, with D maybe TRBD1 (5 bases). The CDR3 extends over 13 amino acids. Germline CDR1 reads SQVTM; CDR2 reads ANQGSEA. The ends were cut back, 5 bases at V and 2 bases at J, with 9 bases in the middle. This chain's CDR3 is CSVRRDNTGELFF. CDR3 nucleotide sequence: TGCAGCGTTCGCAGGGATAACACCGGGGAGCTGTTTTTT.

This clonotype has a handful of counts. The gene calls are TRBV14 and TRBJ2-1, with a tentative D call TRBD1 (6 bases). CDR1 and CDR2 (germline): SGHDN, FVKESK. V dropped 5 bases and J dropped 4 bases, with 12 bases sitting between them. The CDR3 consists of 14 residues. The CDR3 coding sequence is TGTGCCAGCAGCGCTTGGACAGCTTACAATGAGCAGTTCTTC. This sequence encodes CASSAWTAYNEQFF.

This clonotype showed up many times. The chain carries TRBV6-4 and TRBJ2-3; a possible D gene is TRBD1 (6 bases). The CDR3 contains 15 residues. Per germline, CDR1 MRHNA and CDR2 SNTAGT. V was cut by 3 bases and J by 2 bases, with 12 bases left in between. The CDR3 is CASSESGEVTDTQYF. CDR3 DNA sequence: TGTGCCAGCAGTGAATCAGGGGAAGTCACAGATACGCAGTATTTT.

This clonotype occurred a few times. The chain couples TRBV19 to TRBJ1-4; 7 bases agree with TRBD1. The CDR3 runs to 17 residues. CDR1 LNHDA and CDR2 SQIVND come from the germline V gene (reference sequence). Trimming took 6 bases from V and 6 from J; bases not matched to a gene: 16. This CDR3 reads CASSSSLSRDRDEKLFF. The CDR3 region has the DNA TGTGCCAGTAGCTCCTCTCTTTCCCGCGACAGGGATGAAAAACTGTTTTTT.

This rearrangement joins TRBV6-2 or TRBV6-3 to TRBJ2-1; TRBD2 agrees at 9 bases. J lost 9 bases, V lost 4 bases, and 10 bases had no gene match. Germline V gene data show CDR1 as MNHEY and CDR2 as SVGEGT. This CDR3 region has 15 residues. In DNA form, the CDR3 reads TGTGCCAGCAGTTTCGCGGGAGGGGTCGGCGGTGAGCAGTTCTTC. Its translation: CASSFAGGVGGEQFF.

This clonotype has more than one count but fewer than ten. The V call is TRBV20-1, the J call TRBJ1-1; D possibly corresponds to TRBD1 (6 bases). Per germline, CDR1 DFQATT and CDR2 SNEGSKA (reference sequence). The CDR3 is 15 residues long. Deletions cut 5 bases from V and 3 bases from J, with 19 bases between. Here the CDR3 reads CSAPRLERGDTEAFF. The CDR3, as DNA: TGCAGTGCTCCCCGTCTGGAGAGGGGGGACACTGAAGCTTTCTTT.

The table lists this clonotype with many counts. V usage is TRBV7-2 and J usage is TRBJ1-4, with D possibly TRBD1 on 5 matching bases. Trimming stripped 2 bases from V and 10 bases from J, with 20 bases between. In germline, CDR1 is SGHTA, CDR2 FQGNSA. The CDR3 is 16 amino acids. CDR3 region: CASSLSHGGGSAKLFF. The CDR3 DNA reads TGTGCCAGCAGCTTAAGCCACGGGGGGGGTTCTGCAAAACTGTTTTTT.

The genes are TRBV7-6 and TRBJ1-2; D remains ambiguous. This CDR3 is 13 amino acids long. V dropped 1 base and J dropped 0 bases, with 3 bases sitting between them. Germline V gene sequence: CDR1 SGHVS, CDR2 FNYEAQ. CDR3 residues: CASSLGTNYGYTF. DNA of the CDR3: TGTGCCAGCAGCTTAGGGACTAACTATGGCTACACCTTC.

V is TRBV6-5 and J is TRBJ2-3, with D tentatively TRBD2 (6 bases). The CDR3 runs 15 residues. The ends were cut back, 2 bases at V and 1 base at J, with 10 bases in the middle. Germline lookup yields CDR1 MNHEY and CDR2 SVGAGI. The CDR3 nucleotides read TGTGCCAGCAGTTACACGGGAGTGGGCACAGATACGCAGTATTTT. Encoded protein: CASSYTGVGTDTQYF.

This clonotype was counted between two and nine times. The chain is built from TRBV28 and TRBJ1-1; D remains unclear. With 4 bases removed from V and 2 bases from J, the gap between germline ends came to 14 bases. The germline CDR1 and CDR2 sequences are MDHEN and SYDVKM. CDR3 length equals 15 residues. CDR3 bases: TGTGCCAGCAGTTCCTATGGAGCCGGAAACACTGAAGCTTTCTTT. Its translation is CASSSYGAGNTEAFF.

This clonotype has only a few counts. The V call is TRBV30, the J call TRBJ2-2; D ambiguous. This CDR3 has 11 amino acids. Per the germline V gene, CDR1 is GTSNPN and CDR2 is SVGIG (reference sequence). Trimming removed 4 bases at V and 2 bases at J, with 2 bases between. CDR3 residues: CAWTNTGELFF. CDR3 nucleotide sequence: TGTGCCTGGACCAACACCGGGGAGCTGTTTTTT. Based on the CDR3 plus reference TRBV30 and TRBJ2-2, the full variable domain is SQTIHQWPATLVQPVGSPLSLECTVEGTSNPNLYWYRQAAGRGLQLLFYSVGIGQISSEVPQNLSASRPQDRQFILSSKKLLLSDSGFYLCAWTNTGELFFGEGSRLTVL.

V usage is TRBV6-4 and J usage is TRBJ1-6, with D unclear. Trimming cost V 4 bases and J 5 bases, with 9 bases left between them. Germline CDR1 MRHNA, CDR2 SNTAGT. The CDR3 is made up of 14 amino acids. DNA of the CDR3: TGTGCCAGCAGTGCGAACAGTCATAATTCACCCCTCCACTTT. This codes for CASSANSHNSPLHF.

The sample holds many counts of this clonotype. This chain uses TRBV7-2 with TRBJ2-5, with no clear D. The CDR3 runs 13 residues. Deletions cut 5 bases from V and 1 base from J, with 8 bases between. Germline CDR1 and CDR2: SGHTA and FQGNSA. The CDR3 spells CASSPGSQETQYF. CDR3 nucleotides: TGTGCCAGCAGCCCAGGATCCCAAGAGACCCAGTACTTC. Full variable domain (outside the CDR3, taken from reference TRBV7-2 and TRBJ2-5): GAGVSQSPSNKVTEKGKDVELRCDPISGHTALYWYRQSLGQGLEFLIYFQGNSAPDKSGLPSDRFSAERTGGSVSTLTIQRTQQEDSAVYLCASSPGSQETQYFGPGTRLLVL.

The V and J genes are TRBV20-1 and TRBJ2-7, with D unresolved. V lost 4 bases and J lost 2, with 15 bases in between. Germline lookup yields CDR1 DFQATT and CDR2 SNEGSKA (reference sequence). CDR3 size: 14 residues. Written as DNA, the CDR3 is TGCAGTGCTAAAGTACCGACGGATGCCTACGAGCAGTACTTC. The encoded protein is CSAKVPTDAYEQYF.

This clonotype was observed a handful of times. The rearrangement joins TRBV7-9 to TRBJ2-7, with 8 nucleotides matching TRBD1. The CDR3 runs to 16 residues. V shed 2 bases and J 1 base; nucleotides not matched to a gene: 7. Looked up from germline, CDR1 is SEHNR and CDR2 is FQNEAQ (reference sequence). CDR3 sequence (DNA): TGTGCCAGCAGCTTACCCCGGGACAGGTCATCCTACGAGCAGTACTTC. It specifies CASSLPRDRSSYEQYF.

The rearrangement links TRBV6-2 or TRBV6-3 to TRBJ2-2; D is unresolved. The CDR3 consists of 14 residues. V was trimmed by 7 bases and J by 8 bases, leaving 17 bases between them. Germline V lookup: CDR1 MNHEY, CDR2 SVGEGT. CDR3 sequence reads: CASTHGGVRGELFF. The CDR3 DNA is TGTGCCAGCACCCACGGTGGGGTTCGAGGGGAGCTGTTTTTT.

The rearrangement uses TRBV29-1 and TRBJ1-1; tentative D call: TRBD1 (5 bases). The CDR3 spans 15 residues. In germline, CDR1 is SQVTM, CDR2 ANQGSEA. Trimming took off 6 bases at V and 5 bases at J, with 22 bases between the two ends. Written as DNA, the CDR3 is TGCAGCGTCAAATCAACCCACGGGGCACGAACTGAAGCTTTCTTT. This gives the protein CSVKSTHGARTEAFF. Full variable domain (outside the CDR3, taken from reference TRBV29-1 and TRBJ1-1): SAVISQKPSRDICQRGTSLTIQCQVDSQVTMMFWYRQQPGQSLTLIATANQGSEATYESGFVIDKFPISRPNLTFSTLTVSNMSPEDSSIYLCSVKSTHGARTEAFFGQGTRLTVV.

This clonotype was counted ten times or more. The CDR3 DNA follows: TGTGCCAGCAGTCCTAGGGGTACCGGGGAGCTGTTTTTT. It specifies CASSPRGTGELFF. The chain joins TRBV28 to TRBJ2-2, with D possibly being TRBD1 (5 bases). CDR1 and CDR2 (germline): MDHEN, SYDVKM. Between the trimmed V and J ends, which lost 5 bases and 5 bases, there was a span of 9 bases. The CDR3 loop spans 13 amino acids.

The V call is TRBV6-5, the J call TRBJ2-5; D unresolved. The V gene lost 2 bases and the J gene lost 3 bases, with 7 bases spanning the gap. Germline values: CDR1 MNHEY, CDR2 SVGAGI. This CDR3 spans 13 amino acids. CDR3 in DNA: TGTGCCAGCAGTTACCAAGACAAAGAGACCCAGTACTTC. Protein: CASSYQDKETQYF.

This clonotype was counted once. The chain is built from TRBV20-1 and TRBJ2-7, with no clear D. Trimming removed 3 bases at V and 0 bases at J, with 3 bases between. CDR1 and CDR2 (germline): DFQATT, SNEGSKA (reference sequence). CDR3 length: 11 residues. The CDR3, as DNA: TGCAGTGCTAGCAACTCCTACGAGCAGTACGTC. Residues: CSASNSYEQYV.

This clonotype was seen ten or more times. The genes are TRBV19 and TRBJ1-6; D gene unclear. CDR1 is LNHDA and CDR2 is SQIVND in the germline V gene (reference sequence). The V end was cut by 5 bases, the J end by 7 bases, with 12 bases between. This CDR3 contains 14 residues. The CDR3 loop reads CASSSLEWNSPLHF. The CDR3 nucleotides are TGTGCCAGTAGTTCCCTAGAGTGGAATTCACCCCTCCACTTT.

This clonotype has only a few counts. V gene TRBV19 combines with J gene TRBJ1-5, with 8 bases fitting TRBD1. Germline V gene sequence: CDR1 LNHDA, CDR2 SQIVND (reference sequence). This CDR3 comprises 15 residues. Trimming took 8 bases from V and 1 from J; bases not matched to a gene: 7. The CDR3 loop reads CASGDRRPSNQPQHF. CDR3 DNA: TGTGCCAGTGGGGACAGGCGCCCGAGCAATCAGCCCCAGCATTTT. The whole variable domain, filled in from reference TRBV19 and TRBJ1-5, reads DGGITQSPKYLFRKEGQNVTLSCEQNLNHDAMYWYRQDPGQGLRLIYYSQIVNDFQKGDIAEGYSVSREKKESFPLTVTSAQKNPTAFYLCASGDRRPSNQPQHFGDGTRLSIL.

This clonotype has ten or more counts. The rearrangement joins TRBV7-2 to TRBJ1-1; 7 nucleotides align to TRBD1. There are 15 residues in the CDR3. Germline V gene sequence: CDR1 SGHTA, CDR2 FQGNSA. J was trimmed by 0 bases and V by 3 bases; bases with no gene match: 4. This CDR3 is CASSLSGTVNTEAFF. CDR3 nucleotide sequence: TGTGCCAGCAGCTTGTCCGGGACAGTGAACACTGAAGCTTTCTTT.

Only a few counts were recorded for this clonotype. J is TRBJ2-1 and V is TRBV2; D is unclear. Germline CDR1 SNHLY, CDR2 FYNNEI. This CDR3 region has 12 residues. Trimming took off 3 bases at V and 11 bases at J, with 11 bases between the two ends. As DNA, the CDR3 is TGTGCCAGCAGTGACCCGGCTAGTCAGCAGTTCTTC. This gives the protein CASSDPASQQFF.